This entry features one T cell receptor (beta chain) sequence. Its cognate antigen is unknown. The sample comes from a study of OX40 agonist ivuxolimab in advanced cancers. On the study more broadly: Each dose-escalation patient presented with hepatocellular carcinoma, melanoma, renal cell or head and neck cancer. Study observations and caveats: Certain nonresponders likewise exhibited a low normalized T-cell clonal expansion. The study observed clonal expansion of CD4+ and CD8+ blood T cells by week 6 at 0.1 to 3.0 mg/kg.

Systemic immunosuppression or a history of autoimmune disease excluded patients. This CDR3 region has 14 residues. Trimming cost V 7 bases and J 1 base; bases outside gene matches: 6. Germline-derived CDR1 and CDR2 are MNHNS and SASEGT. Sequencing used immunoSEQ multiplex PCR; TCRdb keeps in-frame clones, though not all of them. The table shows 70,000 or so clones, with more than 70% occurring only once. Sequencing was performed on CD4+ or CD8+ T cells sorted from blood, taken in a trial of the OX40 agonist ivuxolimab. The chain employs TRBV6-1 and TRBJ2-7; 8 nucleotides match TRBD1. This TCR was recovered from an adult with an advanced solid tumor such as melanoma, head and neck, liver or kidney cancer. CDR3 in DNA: TGTGCCAGCATCCCCGACAGGGGTTCCTACGAGCAGTACTTC. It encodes CASIPDRGSYEQYF.